The rows below give T cell receptor beta chains drawn from one sample of a study of identical twins. TCRdb recomputed calls from the 5' RACE reads with MiXCR, one row per CDR3 protein. The sample holds hundreds of thousands of distinct CDR3 sequences, approximately 7% seen once. This sample also belongs to another study, concerning yellow fever vaccine responses in identical twins.

The material sequenced was memory (CD45RO+) T cells sorted from blood. Source of these receptors: a woman aged 18-30 years in good health. Each CDR3 is given with its conserved first and last residue. Fields, in order: clone size, V gene, J gene, CDR3 length, D gene, CDR3 protein, CDR3 DNA. D genes are given only for firm matches. The size of a clone is reported for some rows only, either as once, few or many, or as a class for expanded clones.

few	TRBV29-1	TRBJ2-7	13	.	CSVSDGSSYEQYF	TGCAGCGTCTCCGACGGGTCCTCCTACGAGCAGTACTTC
many	TRBV20-1	TRBJ1-1	13	TRBD1	CSASFDRDTEAFF	TGCAGTGCTAGTTTTGACAGGGACACTGAAGCTTTCTTT
.	TRBV7-9	TRBJ1-2	13	.	CASSLESTYGYTF	TGTGCCAGCAGCTTAGAATCCACCTATGGCTACACCTTC
.	TRBV7-6	TRBJ2-3	16	TRBD2	CASSRTSGGLTDTQYF	TGTGCCAGCAGCCGGACTAGCGGGGGCCTCACAGATACGCAGTATTTT
few	TRBV5-6	TRBJ2-1	16	.	CASSWGPTGSYNEQFF	TGTGCCAGCAGCTGGGGACCAACTGGGTCCTACAATGAGCAGTTCTTC
few	TRBV6-5	TRBJ1-5	16	.	CASSYSSGSTNQPQHF	TGTGCCAGCAGTTACTCGTCCGGGTCGACAAATCAGCCCCAGCATTTT
few	TRBV7-3	TRBJ2-7	15	TRBD2	CASSLGLAGSHEQYF	TGTGCCAGCAGCTTAGGACTAGCGGGATCCCACGAGCAGTACTTC
few	TRBV6-1	TRBJ2-1	16	TRBD2	CASSESDGGAYNEQFF	TGTGCCAGCAGTGAAAGTGACGGGGGGGCCTACAATGAGCAGTTCTTC
many	TRBV12-3/TRBV12-4	TRBJ2-1	13	.	CASSAYRNGEQFF	TGTGCCAGCAGTGCATACAGGAACGGTGAGCAGTTCTTC
.	TRBV7-3	TRBJ2-7	15	TRBD2	CASSLSSGSQYEQYF	TGTGCCAGCAGCTTAAGTAGCGGGAGCCAATACGAGCAGTACTTC
many	TRBV4-2	TRBJ2-3	16	.	CASSQDQGISTDTQYF	TGTGCCAGCAGCCAAGACCAGGGGATTAGCACAGATACGCAGTATTTT
few	TRBV6-5	TRBJ2-3	16	TRBD2	CASSYLAGGPTDTQYF	TGTGCCAGCAGTTACTTAGCGGGAGGGCCAACAGATACGCAGTATTTT
few	TRBV5-1	TRBJ2-2	17	TRBD2	CASSLSLAGGNTGELFF	TGCGCCAGCAGCTTGAGCCTAGCGGGGGGGAACACCGGGGAGCTGTTTTTT
many	TRBV20-1	TRBJ2-1	13	.	CSATGGPYNEQFF	TGCAGTGCTACAGGCGGACCCTACAATGAGCAGTTCTTC
few	TRBV12-3/TRBV12-4	TRBJ2-4	15	.	CASSPQEGAFNIQYF	TGTGCCAGCAGTCCCCAGGAGGGGGCGTTCAACATTCAGTACTTC
.	TRBV6-1	TRBJ2-2	13	.	CASIRTQTGELFF	TGTGCCAGCATTCGAACGCAGACCGGGGAGCTGTTTTTT
few	TRBV28	TRBJ1-2	12	.	CASRTPNYGYTF	TGTGCCAGCAGGACCCCAAACTATGGCTACACCTTC
.	TRBV14	TRBJ2-5	14	.	CASSPGPRGETQYF	TGTGCCAGCAGCCCGGGACCGAGGGGAGAGACCCAGTACTTC
.	TRBV7-9	TRBJ2-7	15	.	CASSLGGTALREQYF	TGTGCCAGCAGCTTAGGCGGGACCGCTCTTCGGGAGCAGTACTTC
.	TRBV2	TRBJ2-1	18	TRBD2	CASSDPSGRAGSYNEQFF	TGTGCCAGCAGTGATCCCAGCGGGAGGGCCGGGTCCTACAATGAGCAGTTCTTC
few	TRBV4-2	TRBJ2-3	17	TRBD2	CASSLRQAGVNTDTQYF	TGTGCCAGCAGCCTTCGGCAGGCGGGGGTTAACACAGATACGCAGTATTTT
.	TRBV5-1	TRBJ2-7	14	.	CASSLGQSSYEQYF	TGCGCCAGCAGCTTGGGGCAGAGCTCCTACGAGCAGTACTTC
many	TRBV7-8	TRBJ2-1	16	.	CASSLKTSSSYNEQFF	TGTGCCAGCAGTCTCAAGACTTCGAGCTCCTACAATGAGCAGTTCTTC
many	TRBV12-3/TRBV12-4	TRBJ2-7	15	TRBD2	CASSPTGTKIYEQYF	TGTGCCAGCAGTCCCACCGGGACTAAGATCTACGAGCAGTACTTC
few	TRBV20-1	TRBJ1-1	13	TRBD1	CSARTGAGTEAFF	TGCAGTGCACGTACAGGGGCTGGTACTGAAGCTTTCTTT
few	TRBV20-1	TRBJ2-3	14	.	CSARPLREQDTQYF	TGCAGTGCTAGACCTCTTCGGGAGCAAGATACGCAGTATTTT
.	TRBV10-1	TRBJ2-7	12	.	CASSENSYEQYF	TGCGCCAGCAGTGAGAACTCCTACGAGCAGTACTTC
few	TRBV13	TRBJ1-2	15	.	CASTRWGARVYGYTF	TGTGCCAGCACCCGTTGGGGGGCGCGAGTATATGGCTACACCTTC
few	TRBV6-1	TRBJ2-3	18	TRBD2	CASRNLGAGGILTDTQYF	TGTGCCAGCAGGAACCTAGGAGCGGGAGGTATCTTGACAGATACGCAGTATTTT
.	TRBV5-1	TRBJ1-5	14	.	CASSLGNGNGPQHF	TGCGCCAGCAGCTTGGGAAACGGAAATGGGCCCCAGCATTTT
.	TRBV19	TRBJ2-1	18	TRBD2	CASNQGLGPPSSYNEQFF	TGTGCCAGTAATCAGGGACTAGGCCCCCCGAGCTCCTACAATGAGCAGTTCTTC